This entry is about one T cell receptor (beta chain). Its cognate antigen is unknown. The data derive from a study of T cell responses to AZD1222 COVID-19 vaccine. General study points: The study sampled repertoires only after the peak T cell response. Spike-specific TCR breadth and depth grew following two AZD1222 doses.

Produced via immunoSEQ multiplex PCR; TCRdb's table is partial and in-frame only. This sample has roughly 250,000 clones; 80% to 95% occur once, and the top ten carry around 0.58%. The specimen was peripheral blood, collected on day 0 of AZD1222 vaccination. The receptor was isolated from an adult in good health.

The DNA of the CDR3 is TGTGCCAGTAGTTTTGGACAGGGTTTCGGAGAGACCCAGTACTTC. It encodes CASSFGQGFGETQYF. The chain links TRBV19 to TRBJ2-5; 8 bases match TRBD1. The CDR3 spans 15 residues. J lost 4 bases, V lost 5 bases, and 9 bases had no gene match. Germline CDR1 is LNHDA and CDR2 is SQIVND (reference sequence).